The 5 T cell receptor beta chains below were found in one sample sequenced in a study of T cell responses to AZD1222 COVID-19 vaccine. TCRdb's copy holds only in-frame clones and misses some; the assay was immunoSEQ multiplex PCR. The sample lists roughly 100,000 clones, over 80% seen once, with approximately 9% in the top ten. The sample in question was peripheral blood, obtained on day 0 of AZD1222 vaccination. These receptors all stem from an adult in good health.

The V gene is TRBV7-9, the J gene TRBJ2-5; 7 bases agree with TRBD1. CDR1 and CDR2 (germline): SEHNR, FQNEAQ (reference sequence). V dropped 7 bases and J dropped 5; count of bases not matched to a gene: 13. CDR3 length: 15 residues. In DNA, the CDR3 is TGTGCCAGCACCAAGGGGGCAGGGCCTGTGGAGACCCAGTACTTC. As protein: CASTKGAGPVETQYF.

This rearrangement joins TRBV19 to TRBJ2-2; TRBD2 agrees at 11 bases. The CDR3 totals 18 residues. Germline CDR1 reads LNHDA; CDR2 reads SQIVND (reference sequence). Germline trimming cut 5 bases from V and 2 bases from J; bases unmatched to any gene: 10. DNA for the CDR3: TGTGCCAGTAGTGTTAGGTCTAGCGGGAGGATTAACACCGGGGAGCTGTTTTTT. Translation gives CASSVRSSGRINTGELFF.

This chain links TRBV18 with TRBJ2-7; D unclear. The ends were cut back, 4 bases at V and 6 bases at J, with 16 bases in the middle. The length of the CDR3 is 14 residues. Germline loops: CDR1 KGHSH, CDR2 LQKENI. The CDR3 DNA sequence: TGTGCCAGCTCACTAGAACCGATGGTCTTCGAGCAGTACTTC. Translated: CASSLEPMVFEQYF.

This rearrangement joins TRBV10-3 to TRBJ2-7; possibly TRBD1 or TRBD2 for D (5 bases each). The CDR3 covers 16 residues. Trimming pared 0 bases from V and 2 bases from J, leaving 14 bases between. CDR1 and CDR2 from the germline V gene are ENHRY and SYGVKD. The CDR3 DNA is TGTGCCATCAGTGAGTCGGCTGGGGACGTCACCTACGAGCAGTACTTC. Translating it yields CAISESAGDVTYEQYF.

This chain uses TRBV18 with TRBJ2-5; 14 nucleotides align to TRBD2. This CDR3 region has 19 residues. Germline V CDR1 and CDR2: KGHSH, LQKENI. V lost 5 bases to trimming and J lost 5 bases; unmatched junction nucleotides: 16. The chain's CDR3 is CASSTSGTSGGTRGETQYF. The DNA of the CDR3 is TGTGCCAGCTCAACAAGCGGGACTAGCGGGGGCACAAGAGGGGAGACCCAGTACTTC.